This is a list of T cell receptor beta chains from one sample in a study of blood T cell repertoires in COVID-19. Profiling relied on immunoSEQ multiplex PCR, and the TCRdb table lists in-frame clones only, not all of them. The data show roughly 300,000 clones, with roughly nine tenths seen just once and roughly 12% held by the top ten. Source material: peripheral blood. The receptor set was obtained from a woman between 25 and 40 years old with COVID-19, enrolled during active disease. Each CDR3 is given with its conserved first and last residue. D genes are given only for firm matches. Size values are once, few and many counts, or a class for expanded clones, and some rows have none.

D | size | J | length | V | CDR3 | DNA
TRBD2 | - | TRBJ2-5 | 18 | TRBV6-1 | CASSGEGLAGHGGETQYF | TGTGCCAGCAGTGGCGAGGGACTAGCGGGGCACGGGGGAGAGACCCAGTACTTC
- | - | TRBJ2-5 | 12 | TRBV11-2 | CASSPEGETQYF | TGTGCCAGCAGCCCAGAGGGAGAGACCCAGTACTTC
- | - | TRBJ1-2 | 14 | TRBV14 | CASSQGGGKVGYTF | TGTGCCAGCAGCCAAGGAGGGGGAAAAGTTGGCTACACCTTC
- | - | TRBJ1-3 | 15 | TRBV5-1 | CASSSDIHSGNTIYF | TGCGCCAGCAGCTCGGACATCCACTCTGGAAACACCATATATTTT
TRBD2 | - | TRBJ2-2 | 18 | TRBV2 | CASSHNRLAGAKTGELFF | TGTGCCAGCAGTCATAACCGACTAGCGGGGGCCAAAACCGGGGAGCTGTTTTTT
- | - | TRBJ2-7 | 13 | TRBV27 | CASSLRGAGEQYF | TGTGCCAGCAGTTTACGGGGGGCCGGTGAGCAGTACTTC
- | - | TRBJ1-1 | 14 | TRBV11-2 | CASSKNRGSAEAFF | TGTGCCAGCAGTAAGAATAGGGGGAGCGCTGAAGCTTTCTTT
- | - | TRBJ1-5 | 14 | TRBV21-1 | CASTRRGVRQPQHF | TGTGCCAGCACCAGACGCGGGGTACGACAGCCCCAGCATTTT
TRBD1 | - | TRBJ1-5 | 20 | TRBV5-8 | CASCVAGWGTGGASNQPQHF | TGTGCCAGCTGTGTAGCAGGGTGGGGGACAGGGGGCGCGAGCAATCAGCCCCAGCATTTT
- | - | TRBJ1-5 | 14 | TRBV4-1 | CASSHDRNNQPQHF | TGCGCCAGCAGCCACGACAGGAACAATCAGCCCCAGCATTTT
TRBD1 | - | TRBJ1-6 | 16 | TRBV18 | CASSPVIPGTGAPLHF | TGTGCCAGCTCACCGGTAATACCCGGGACAGGGGCACCCCTCCACTTT
- | - | TRBJ2-1 | 13 | TRBV27 | CASSFSVYNEQFF | TGTGCCAGCAGTTTCTCGGTCTACAATGAGCAGTTCTTC
TRBD1 | - | TRBJ1-6 | 15 | TRBV28 | CASNFAGGGYSPLHF | TGTGCCAGCAATTTCGCAGGGGGCGGTTATTCACCCCTCCACTTT
- | - | TRBJ1-2 | 15 | TRBV9 | CASSPAGYLLHGYTF | TGTGCCAGCAGCCCAGCGGGGTACCTTCTACATGGCTACACCTTC
- | - | TRBJ2-7 | 14 | TRBV10-1 | CASRQWTVSDEQYF | TGCGCCAGCAGACAATGGACAGTGTCCGACGAGCAGTACTTC
TRBD1 | - | TRBJ1-2 | 14 | TRBV2 | CASSHRTGFSGYTF | TGTGCCAGCAGTCACCGGACAGGGTTTAGTGGCTACACCTTC
TRBD1 | - | TRBJ2-1 | 15 | TRBV19 | CASSPRQGALNEQFF | TGTGCCAGTAGTCCCCGACAGGGGGCGTTGAATGAGCAGTTCTTC
TRBD2 | once | TRBJ2-1 | 13 | TRBV5-1 | CASTVGTSNEQFF | TGCGCCAGCACGGTTGGGACTAGCAATGAGCAGTTCTTC
- | - | TRBJ2-5 | 17 | TRBV7-9 | CASSYTGQGGFWETQYF | TGTGCCAGCAGCTACACTGGACAGGGAGGGTTCTGGGAGACCCAGTACTTC
- | - | TRBJ1-1 | 13 | TRBV6-5 | CASSYAGNTEAFF | TGTGCCAGCAGTTACGCGGGGAACACTGAAGCTTTCTTT
- | - | TRBJ1-1 | 14 | TRBV27 | CASSLFSGAVRAFF | TGTGCCAGCAGTTTATTCTCAGGGGCGGTACGAGCTTTCTTT
TRBD1 | - | TRBJ2-4 | 15 | TRBV18 | CASSPSGGVKNIQYF | TGTGCCAGCTCACCATCAGGGGGAGTTAAAAACATTCAGTACTTC
TRBD1 | - | TRBJ1-3 | 16 | TRBV9 | CASSVIPGGIRNTIYF | TGTGCCAGCAGCGTAATCCCAGGGGGTATCCGGAACACCATATATTTT
- | - | TRBJ2-2 | 14 | TRBV28 | CASSSVRGTGELFF | TGTGCCAGCAGTTCTGTAAGGGGAACCGGGGAGCTGTTTTTT
- | - | TRBJ1-3 | 16 | TRBV5-1 | CASSPRGDPIRDTIYF | TGCGCCAGCAGCCCCCGGGGGGACCCCATTCGGGACACCATATATTTT
TRBD2 | - | TRBJ2-1 | 18 | TRBV7-7 | CASSLGLAGGSSYNEQFF | TGTGCCAGCAGCCTGGGACTAGCGGGGGGGAGCTCCTACAATGAGCAGTTCTTC
TRBD1 | - | TRBJ1-2 | 15 | TRBV9 | CASSAEGQGVDGYTF | TGTGCCAGCAGCGCCGAGGGACAGGGGGTTGATGGCTACACCTTC
- | - | TRBJ2-5 | 15 | TRBV6-1 | CASSEWTGDQETQYF | TGTGCCAGCAGTGAATGGACCGGGGACCAAGAGACCCAGTACTTC
TRBD1 | - | TRBJ2-7 | 14 | TRBV3-1/TRBV3-2 | CASSRDRNSYEQYF | TGTGCCAGCAGCCGGGACAGGAACTCCTACGAGCAGTACTTC
- | - | TRBJ2-1 | 15 | TRBV6-4 | CASSDSSGSYNEQFF | TGTGCCAGCAGTGACTCTTCGGGCTCCTACAATGAGCAGTTCTTC
- | - | TRBJ2-4 | 15 | TRBV7-9 | CASSPRSWAKNIQYF | TGTGCCAGCAGCCCGAGGAGTTGGGCCAAAAACATTCAGTACTTC
TRBD1 | - | TRBJ2-3 | 16 | TRBV18 | CASSRARDRVEDTQYF | TGTGCCAGCTCACGGGCCCGAGACAGGGTTGAAGATACGCAGTATTTT
- | - | TRBJ2-5 | 14 | TRBV7-9 | CASSLALEGGTQYF | TGTGCCAGCAGCTTAGCGCTTGAAGGGGGGACCCAGTACTTC
- | - | TRBJ1-1 | 13 | TRBV5-5 | CASLGLGNTEAFF | TGTGCCAGCCTGGGGCTAGGAAACACTGAAGCTTTCTTT
- | few | TRBJ1-5 | 12 | TRBV19 | CASSQVNQPQHF | TGTGCCAGTAGCCAGGTGAATCAGCCCCAGCATTTT
TRBD1 | - | TRBJ2-7 | 14 | TRBV5-4 | CASSFAGTGGGQYF | TGTGCCAGCAGCTTTGCCGGGACAGGGGGAGGGCAGTACTTC
TRBD1 | - | TRBJ1-5 | 15 | TRBV18 | CASSAGQGSNQPQHF | TGTGCCAGCTCAGCCGGACAGGGGAGCAATCAGCCCCAGCATTTT
- | once | TRBJ1-1 | 12 | TRBV4-2 | CASSQGGAEAFF | TGTGCCAGCAGCCAAGGGGGCGCCGAAGCTTTCTTT
- | - | TRBJ2-7 | 11 | TRBV2 | CASSPLGEQYF | TGTGCCAGCAGTCCCCTAGGTGAGCAGTACTTC
- | - | TRBJ2-7 | 11 | TRBV5-1 | CASRRSDEQYF | TGCGCCAGCAGAAGATCAGACGAGCAGTACTTC
- | - | TRBJ2-5 | 12 | TRBV5-1 | CASSSLQETQYF | TGCGCCAGCAGCTCCCTTCAAGAGACCCAGTACTTC
TRBD2 | - | TRBJ2-7 | 17 | TRBV4-1 | CASSQNRETSGGPEQYF | TGCGCCAGCAGCCAAAATCGAGAGACTAGCGGGGGGCCCGAGCAGTACTTC
- | - | TRBJ2-7 | 17 | TRBV5-1 | CASSLTQGNDEVREQYF | TGCGCCAGCAGCTTGACTCAGGGCAATGACGAAGTGCGGGAGCAGTACTTC
- | - | TRBJ2-1 | 15 | TRBV12-2 | CASRHAGFSYNEQFF | TGTGCAAGTCGCCACGCGGGGTTCTCCTACAATGAGCAGTTCTTC
TRBD1 | - | TRBJ2-7 | 14 | TRBV4-2 | CASSQGRGPYEQYF | TGTGCCAGCAGCCAAGGCAGGGGGCCCTACGAGCAGTACTTC
TRBD1 | once | TRBJ1-2 | 12 | TRBV18 | CASSRQGGGYTF | TGTGCCAGCTCCAGACAGGGGGGTGGCTACACCTTC
TRBD1 | - | TRBJ1-3 | 20 | TRBV5-1 | CASPNQQIEVKQGSGNTIYF | TGCGCCAGCCCGAATCAACAAATAGAAGTGAAACAGGGGTCTGGAAACACCATATATTTT
- | - | TRBJ2-5 | 13 | TRBV7-2 | CASSPSFKETQYF | TGTGCCAGCAGCCCCTCCTTTAAAGAGACCCAGTACTTC
- | - | TRBJ2-7 | 14 | TRBV19 | CASSIGLVSYEQYF | TGTGCCAGTAGTATAGGGCTAGTTTCCTACGAGCAGTACTTC